The entry below describes one T cell receptor (beta chain). This sample was included in a study of T-cell memory formation after mild COVID-19. TCRdb used MiXCR to reprocess the 5' RACE reads, holding one entry per CDR3 protein. The table shows hundreds of thousands of distinct CDR3 sequences, with around 30% occurring only once. With 3 bases removed from V and 0 bases from J, the gap between germline ends came to 8 bases. CDR1 and CDR2 (germline): SGHAT, FQNNGV. There are 14 residues in the CDR3. The sequenced sample was PBMCs or a T cell subset sorted from them (not recorded which). The clonotype comes from an adult woman who had mild COVID-19 (a few samples of this study predate the infection). Cell type and time point are not known. The J gene is TRBJ1-2, the V gene TRBV11-2; D gene ambiguous. This CDR3 reads CASSLIRTNYGYTF. Written as DNA, the CDR3 is TGTGCCAGCAGCTTGATCAGGACTAACTATGGCTACACCTTC.